This TCR beta chain came from a study of cytomegalovirus exposure and HLA in healthy donors. About the study: Within an early data release were about 85 million unique TCRs drawn from HLA-typed donors. Study conclusions and caveats: In a later analysis, specific HLA alleles were associated with 15,000 to 20,000 TCR beta sequences at a 0.05 false discovery rate. Relative to equally common others, HLA-associated TCR beta chains showed greater clonal expansion in a later analysis.

Primers for the PCR totalled 60 Vbeta and 13 Jbeta. Assay: immunoSEQ multiplex PCR; the TCRdb copy retains only in-frame clones and omits some. The table lists some 190,000 clones, approximately 88% of them singletons. The germline V gene encodes CDR1 GTSNPN and CDR2 SVGIG (reference sequence). V lost 5 bases, J lost 3 bases, and 1 base stayed unmatched. The CDR3 sequence is 12 residues long. On this clone itself: Its target is unknown.

Input material: PBMCs. The sequence was collected from a boy aged 2-9 years in good health and CMV-seronegative. The V gene is TRBV30, the J gene TRBJ1-5; 7 bases match TRBD1. The CDR3 is CAWGTDNQPQHF. The CDR3 coding sequence is TGTGCCTGGGGGACAGACAATCAGCCCCAGCATTTT.